This passage covers 8 T cell receptor beta chains from one sample sequenced in a study of T-cell reconstitution after alpha-beta-depleted transplantation in children. Unique molecular identifiers were incorporated when the TCRbeta library was constructed. TCRdb re-analysed the PCR reads in MiXCR, keeping a single row per CDR3 protein. The sample carries under 35,000 distinct CDR3 sequences, over 15% recorded once. The starting material was PBMCs, mostly from graft donor cells, obtained 60 days after TCRalphabeta/CD19-depleted stem cell transplant. These receptors were collected from a male patient between 2 and 15 years old who had a stem cell transplant for acute lymphoblastic leukemia, so the T cells may come from the graft donor.

The rearrangement links TRBV6-1 to TRBJ2-6; possibly TRBD1 or TRBD2 for D (6 bases each). Germline loops: CDR1 MNHNS, CDR2 SASEGT. The CDR3 has 16 amino acids. Trimming stripped 4 bases from V and 4 bases from J, with 14 bases between. As DNA, the CDR3 is TGTGCCAGCAGTGCAACATCGGGGGCCGGGGCCAACGTCCTGACTTTC. Its protein is CASSATSGAGANVLTF.

This clonotype was observed at least ten times. This sequence joins TRBV28 and TRBJ2-6; D call uncertain. Germline lookup yields CDR1 MDHEN and CDR2 SYDVKM. There are 13 residues in the CDR3. The ends were cut back, 3 bases at V and 4 bases at J, with 4 bases in the middle. The CDR3: CASSFSGANVLTF. For the CDR3, the DNA is TGTGCCAGCAGTTTTTCAGGGGCCAACGTCCTGACTTTC.

CDR3 sequence reads: CSATGLATGTQYF. The DNA of the CDR3 is TGCAGTGCTACAGGACTAGCGACGGGTACGCAGTATTTT. The chain carries TRBV20-1 and TRBJ2-3; 9 bases align to TRBD2. Germline loops: CDR1 DFQATT, CDR2 SNEGSKA (reference sequence). The CDR3 runs to 13 residues. V gave up 4 bases and J gave up 8 bases; unmatched junction bases: 7.

In its sample, this clonotype was seen many times. This chain uses TRBV5-1 with TRBJ2-7; no reliable D call. The CDR3 sequence is 14 residues long. V lost 5 bases and J lost 3, with 15 bases in between. Looked up from germline, CDR1 is SGHRS and CDR2 is YFSETQ. CDR3 in amino acids: CASRQSWAFYEQYF. As DNA, the CDR3 is TGCGCCAGCAGGCAATCCTGGGCATTCTACGAGCAGTACTTC. Based on the CDR3 plus reference TRBV5-1 and TRBJ2-7, the full variable domain is KAGVTQTPRYLIKTRGQQVTLSCSPISGHRSVSWYQQTPGQGLQFLFEYFSETQRNKGNFPGRFSGRQFSNSRSEMNVSTLELGDSALYLCASRQSWAFYEQYFGPGTRLTVT.

This clonotype came up many times. The chain is built from TRBV28 and TRBJ1-1, with unresolved D. From germline, CDR1 is MDHEN and CDR2 SYDVKM. The V end lost 2 bases, the J end lost 7 bases, and 5 bases lay between the germline ends. The CDR3 is 11 amino acids. In DNA form, the CDR3 reads TGTGCCAGCAGTTTAAAGTATGAAGCTTTCTTT. Translating it yields CASSLKYEAFF.

This clonotype was seen more than once but under ten times. The CDR3, as DNA: TGTGCCAGCAGCTTAGCTCCGAGGGGGGACACTGAAGCTTTCTTT. Protein sequence: CASSLAPRGDTEAFF. The chain links TRBV7-9 to TRBJ1-1; weak D call: TRBD1 (6 bases). The germline V and J ends were trimmed by 0 bases and 3 bases, with 11 bases remaining between them. Germline CDR1 and CDR2: SEHNR and FQNEAQ (reference sequence). The CDR3 sequence is 15 residues long.

At least ten counts were recorded for this clonotype. The chain joins TRBV11-2 to TRBJ1-5; D not certain. This CDR3 has 13 residues. The V gene's germline CDR1 is SGHAT and CDR2 FQNNGV. V lost 2 bases and J lost 4, with 6 bases in between. The CDR3, as DNA: TGTGCCAGCAGCTTATCTAATAATCAGCCCCAGCATTTT. Translated, it gives CASSLSNNQPQHF.

This clonotype has ten or more counts. V and J are TRBV12-3 or TRBV12-4 and TRBJ1-2, with D unresolved. The length of the CDR3 is 13 residues. V was trimmed by 3 bases and J by 2 bases, leaving 7 bases between them. CDR3 bases: TGTGCCAGCAGTTTTGACCCCAACTATGGCTACACCTTC. Translation: CASSFDPNYGYTF.